This T cell receptor (beta chain) was recovered during a study of shared clonotypes between healthy human individuals. Overall study findings and caveats: Apart from blood, nothing was sampled; tissue repertoires likely differ. Read depth was anticipated to influence clonotype sharing among donors.

As concerns this clone: Its target is not known.

Positive CCR7 selection of CD45RO-negative cells yielded the naive CD8 cells, and terminally differentiated effector memory CD45RA+ cells were excluded. Per the original data handling: Filtering was not the same, since immunoSEQ gave junction-only sequences without quality scores. Clones were sequenced by immunoSEQ multiplex PCR, and TCRdb holds only the in-frame ones, with some missing. The V and J calls and clone size come from that table; D and trimming were worked out from the DNA. This sample yields some 2.1 million clones, of which about 94% are seen a single time; 1% to 1.3% belongs to the top ten. V was cut by 0 bases and J by 5 bases, with 11 bases left in between. Germline values: CDR1 SGDLS, CDR2 YYNGEE. This CDR3 comprises 15 residues.

The sequence was collected from a man younger than 30 in good health. Material for sequencing was naive CD8+ T cells sorted from blood. The rearrangement joins TRBV9 to TRBJ2-2, with a tentative D call TRBD2 (7 bases). As DNA, the CDR3 is TGTGCCAGCAGCGTAGCGGGGGGCGGAACCGGGGAGCTGTTTTTT. It specifies CASSVAGGGTGELFF.